One sample yielded the 10 T cell receptor beta chains listed below, sequenced in a study of OX40 agonist ivuxolimab in advanced cancers. The library came from the immunoSEQ multiplex PCR assay. As stored in TCRdb, this immuneACCESS dataset retains in-frame rearrangements with V and J assigned. A fraction of the clones does not appear; measured against another copy, unresolved V genes explain less than half of the discrepancy, and the remainder lacks a known reason. The sample records under 95,000 clones, about 85% of which are singletons. 15% to 20% of the sample rests with the top ten. The sample here was CD4+ or CD8+ T cells sorted from blood, taken in a trial of the OX40 agonist ivuxolimab. All receptors derive from an adult with an advanced solid tumor such as melanoma, head and neck, liver or kidney cancer.

The chain joins TRBV7-6 to TRBJ2-1; D is unresolved. Germline lookup yields CDR1 SGHVS and CDR2 FNYEAQ. The CDR3 spans 14 residues. Between the trimmed V and J ends, which lost 0 bases and 9 bases, there was a span of 12 bases. In DNA, the CDR3 is TGTGCCAGCAGCTTAGCGGGTGGGCCAGCTGAGCAGTTCTTC. Its translation: CASSLAGGPAEQFF.

The rearrangement links TRBV5-5 to TRBJ2-1; D unclear. This CDR3 region has 15 residues. The ends were cut back, 3 bases at V and 5 bases at J, with 15 bases in the middle. Germline lookup yields CDR1 SGHKS and CDR2 YYEKEE (reference sequence). CDR3 nucleotides: TGTGCCAGCAGCTCGTCGGCTCCGGCGAACAATGAGCAGTTCTTC. It translates to CASSSSAPANNEQFF.

This rearrangement joins TRBV11-2 to TRBJ1-5; possibly TRBD1 for D (5 bases). V lost 0 bases to trimming and J lost 6 bases, with 6 bases between them. Germline V lookup: CDR1 SGHAT, CDR2 FQNNGV. The CDR3 spans 13 residues. The chain's CDR3 is CASSLDQGQPQHF. The CDR3 DNA is TGTGCCAGCAGCTTAGATCAGGGTCAGCCCCAGCATTTT.

The chain is built from TRBV7-2 and TRBJ2-5; D gene uncertain. Germline assignment: CDR1 SGHTA and CDR2 FQGNSA. Trimming cost V 1 base and J 5 bases, with 5 bases left between them. The CDR3 spans 12 residues. CDR3 sequence (DNA): TGTGCCAGCAGCTTAGTCTTGGAGACCCAGTACTTC. Residues: CASSLVLETQYF. Together with reference TRBV7-2 and TRBJ2-5, the CDR3 gives the full variable domain: GAGVSQSPSNKVTEKGKDVELRCDPISGHTALYWYRQSLGQGLEFLIYFQGNSAPDKSGLPSDRFSAERTGGSVSTLTIQRTQQEDSAVYLCASSLVLETQYFGPGTRLLVL.

V is TRBV10-3 and J is TRBJ2-5; TRBD1 is a possible D gene (6 bases). CDR1 is ENHRY and CDR2 is SYGVKD in the germline V gene. Between the trimmed V and J ends, which lost 3 bases and 3 bases, there was a span of 17 bases. The CDR3 contains 16 residues. In DNA form, the CDR3 reads TGTGCCATCAGTGATAGGGGGAGCGGCAAAGAAGAGACCCAGTACTTC. Its protein is CAISDRGSGKEETQYF.

Turning to this clone: The same CDR3 can be traced to other DNA sequences in this sample. The chain joins TRBV7-2 to TRBJ1-1; D is undetermined. With 1 base removed from V and 2 bases from J, the gap between germline ends came to 5 bases. CDR3 length: 13 residues. Germline assignment: CDR1 SGHTA and CDR2 FQGNSA. The chain's CDR3 is CASSLERNTEAFF. The CDR3 nucleotides are TGTGCCAGCAGCTTAGAACGAAACACTGAAGCTTTCTTT.

This clone was seen once. The V call is TRBV11-3, the J call TRBJ2-1, with 9 bases lining up with TRBD2. Germline V gene data show CDR1 as SGHNT and CDR2 as YENEEA. This CDR3 has 15 residues. Germline trimming cut 5 bases from V and 10 bases from J; bases unmatched to any gene: 12. CDR3 loop: CASSPSAGGWGEQFF. CDR3 bases: TGTGCCAGCAGCCCCTCGGCGGGAGGGTGGGGAGAGCAGTTCTTC. Together with reference TRBV11-3 and TRBJ2-1, the CDR3 gives the full variable domain: EAGVVQSPRYKIIEKKQPVAFWCNPISGHNTLYWYLQNLGQGPELLIRYENEEAVDDSQLPKDRFSAERLKGVDSTLKIQPAELGDSAVYLCASSPSAGGWGEQFFGPGTRLTVL.

For the CDR3, the DNA is TGTGCCAGTAGTGCCACAGGGCGGTCCAGCGGAAGCAATGAGCAGTTCTTC. Translation: CASSATGRSSGSNEQFF. The chain couples TRBV19 to TRBJ2-1, with D possibly matching TRBD1 (6 bases). CDR3 length equals 17 residues. The germline gives CDR1 LNHDA, CDR2 SQIVND (reference sequence). V was pared by 5 bases and J by 6 bases, with 23 bases between.

V is TRBV10-2 and J is TRBJ2-1; 8 bases fit TRBD2. The CDR3 runs 15 residues. The V gene end was trimmed by 3 bases and the J gene end by 0 bases; junction bases not matched to a gene: 1. Germline CDR1 reads WSHSY; CDR2 reads SAAADI. CDR3 loop: CASSDTSGSYNEQFF. In DNA, the CDR3 is TGCGCCAGCAGTGATACTAGCGGCTCCTACAATGAGCAGTTCTTC.

The V gene is TRBV2, the J gene TRBJ1-2; D ambiguous. Germline V CDR1 and CDR2: SNHLY, FYNNEI. Trimming removed 1 base from V and 11 bases from J, with 8 bases in between. This CDR3 region has 11 residues. The CDR3 here is CASSEVLGYTF. As DNA, the CDR3 is TGTGCCAGCAGTGAAGTACTTGGTTACACCTTC. Full variable domain (rest looked up from reference TRBV2 and TRBJ1-2): EPEVTQTPSHQVTQMGQEVILRCVPISNHLYFYWYRQILGQKVEFLVSFYNNEISEKSEIFDDQFSVERPDGSNFTLKIRSTKLEDSAMYFCASSEVLGYTFGSGTRLTVV.